This T cell receptor beta chain appears in the sequencing data of a study of neoadjuvant anti-PD-1 for oral cavity cancer. The V gene's germline CDR1 is LNHDA and CDR2 SQIVND (reference sequence). The CDR3 has 14 amino acids. Between the trimmed V and J ends, which lost 3 bases and 0 bases, there was a span of 8 bases. This clone was counted only a few times. This sample's time point: after neoadjuvant nivolumab, at surgical resection. Using immunoSEQ multiplex PCR, the repertoire was profiled, and TCRdb retains in-frame clones only, with some absent. The sample yields approximately 9,500 clones, about 80% seen once.

This chain connects TRBV19 to TRBJ1-1, with unresolved D. The receptor was isolated from a person aged 40 to 85 with oral cavity squamous cell carcinoma. Sequenced material: PBMCs, taken after nivolumab (anti-PD-1) treatment. CDR3 DNA sequence: TGTGCCAGTAGTATCGCTAACATGAACACTGAAGCTTTCTTT. This codes for CASSIANMNTEAFF.